This T cell receptor beta chain was documented in a study of somatic mutations in cytotoxic T cells in rheumatoid arthritis. This clone has just a few counts. Data came from immunoSEQ multiplex PCR; TCRdb stores just in-frame clones and leaves some out. The sample consists of 11,000 or so clones, under 75% of them appearing once. Trimming took 4 bases from V and 3 from J; bases not matched to a gene: 3. The CDR3 loop spans 14 amino acids. Germline V gene lookup returns CDR1 PRHDT and CDR2 FYEKMQ (reference sequence). The source material was CD8+ T cells sorted from blood. The chain carries TRBV13 and TRBJ2-7; 10 bases line up with TRBD2. This sequence originates from a woman between 40 and 55 years old in good health. Here the CDR3 reads CASSSASGSYEQYF. The DNA for the CDR3 is TGTGCCAGCAGCTCCGCTAGCGGGAGCTACGAGCAGTACTTC.